A single sample gave rise to the 23 T cell receptor beta chains below, sequenced in a study of shared clonotypes between healthy human individuals. Sequencing was performed with immunoSEQ multiplex PCR; in TCRdb, only in-frame clones are kept and a portion is missing. The sample consists of 2 million to 3 million clones, 80% to 95% of them appearing once. Sample: naive CD4+ T cells from PBMCs. Specified subset: CD45RA+ positively selected. The receptor set was obtained from a man aged 18 to 30 in good health. Some clones in this sample may be carry-over from other donors' samples.

The chain recombines TRBV5-1 with TRBJ1-5; D uncertain. The CDR3 has 15 residues. The ends were cut back, 1 base at V and 3 bases at J, with 11 bases in the middle. Germline V gene sequence: CDR1 SGHRS, CDR2 YFSETQ. CDR3 protein: CASSLLGDFNQPQHF. DNA for the CDR3: TGCGCCAGCAGCTTGTTAGGTGACTTCAATCAGCCCCAGCATTTT.

V is TRBV4-3 and J is TRBJ1-2; D remains ambiguous. The germline gives CDR1 LGHNA, CDR2 YSLEER. The CDR3 has 15 amino acids. Trimming removed 5 bases from V and 3 bases from J, with 16 bases in between. The CDR3 coding sequence is TGCGCCAGCAGCTGGAGTGGGCTGGCCCACTATGGCTACACCTTC. This codes for CASSWSGLAHYGYTF.

The rearrangement joins TRBV4-3 to TRBJ1-3; D call uncertain. The germline gives CDR1 LGHNA, CDR2 YSLEER. Trimming took off 1 base at V and 2 bases at J, with 9 bases between the two ends. This CDR3 contains 15 residues. The CDR3 here is CASSQGSSAGNTIYF. DNA of the CDR3: TGCGCCAGCAGCCAAGGGTCCTCGGCTGGAAACACCATATATTTT.

The gene calls are TRBV7-2 and TRBJ2-1; D uncertain. V lost 4 bases and J 6 bases, leaving 13 bases between the germline ends. CDR3 length equals 14 residues. Looked up from germline, CDR1 is SGHTA and CDR2 is FQGNSA. The CDR3 is CASSSSGATNEQFF. As DNA, the CDR3 is TGTGCCAGCAGCTCATCGGGCGCAACCAATGAGCAGTTCTTC.

This clone showed up just once. J is TRBJ2-5 and V is TRBV9, with 9 positions matching TRBD2. In germline, CDR1 is SGDLS, CDR2 YYNGEE. The CDR3 contains 16 residues. The V segment lost 0 bases and the J segment 1 base; nucleotides outside the gene matches: 4. The CDR3, as DNA: TGTGCCAGCAGCGTAGGGGCTAGCGGGGCCCAAGAGACCCAGTACTTC. Amino acids: CASSVGASGAQETQYF.

The genes are TRBV4-3 and TRBJ2-1; D is unclear. The germline V gene encodes CDR1 LGHNA and CDR2 YSLEER. The CDR3 runs to 18 residues. Trimming pared 1 base from V and 2 bases from J, leaving 18 bases between. In nucleotides, the CDR3 is TGCGCCAGCAGCCAAGGACCGAGCCACGAATCAACCTACAATGAGCAGTTCTTC. Translation: CASSQGPSHESTYNEQFF.

The CDR3 DNA reads TGTGCCAGTACAGGGATTATGGAGACCCAGTACTTC. Residues: CASTGIMETQYF. The V call is TRBV28, the J call TRBJ2-5; D might be TRBD1 (6 bases). The germline V gene encodes CDR1 MDHEN and CDR2 SYDVKM. V lost 9 bases to trimming and J lost 5 bases, with 13 bases between them. This CDR3 spans 12 amino acids.

Here the CDR3 reads CASSFQGAKEDTQYF. The CDR3 coding sequence is TGCGCCAGCAGCTTCCAGGGGGCGAAGGAAGATACGCAGTATTTT. The V gene is TRBV5-1, the J gene TRBJ2-3; 8 bases are shared with TRBD1. With 2 bases clipped from V and 5 bases from J, the junction kept 7 bases outside the gene matches. CDR1 is SGHRS and CDR2 is YFSETQ in the germline V gene. The CDR3 totals 15 residues.

The rearrangement links TRBV5-1 to TRBJ2-5, with 11 bases that match TRBD1. The CDR3 extends over 14 amino acids. CDR1 is SGHRS, CDR2 YFSETQ, per germline. Trimming at V came to 6 bases and at J to 5 bases, leaving 6 bases not matched to a gene. CDR3 sequence reads: CASKGQGVMETQYF. In nucleotides, the CDR3 is TGCGCCAGCAAGGGACAGGGGGTGATGGAGACCCAGTACTTC.

The V gene is TRBV7-2, the J gene TRBJ1-5; D is perhaps TRBD1 (6 bases). Trimming stripped 1 base from V and 7 bases from J, with 14 bases between. Germline V gene data show CDR1 as SGHTA and CDR2 as FQGNSA. This CDR3 contains 15 residues. CDR3 in DNA: TGTGCCAGCAGCTTAGAAGGGGGGCGAGGGCAGCCCCAGCATTTT. It translates to CASSLEGGRGQPQHF.

The chain couples TRBV10-3 to TRBJ2-1; weak D call: TRBD2 (6 bases). V shed 8 bases and J shed 6 bases, with 11 bases lying between them. The germline V gene has CDR1 ENHRY and CDR2 SYGVKD. CDR3 length equals 12 residues. CDR3 loop: CAIGRGGNEQFF. CDR3 nucleotide sequence: TGTGCCATCGGTCGGGGAGGCAATGAGCAGTTCTTC.

The chain uses TRBV27 and TRBJ2-1; 7 bases agree with TRBD2. Germline V gene lookup returns CDR1 MNHEY and CDR2 SMNVEV (reference sequence). The CDR3 totals 17 residues. The ends lost 5 bases at V and 9 bases at J; junction bases unmatched: 19. CDR3 nucleotide sequence: TGTGCCAGCAGTCCGCGACCCGGCGGGAGTGTCCGAGGTGAGCAGTTCTTC. Protein product: CASSPRPGGSVRGEQFF.

The rearrangement links TRBV6-1 to TRBJ2-2; TRBD1 agrees at 7 bases. Germline lookup yields CDR1 MNHNS and CDR2 SASEGT. The trim removed 4 bases at V and 5 bases at J, leaving 1 base unmatched. The CDR3 runs to 13 residues. The CDR3 protein is CASSVQGTGELFF. For the CDR3, the DNA is TGTGCCAGCAGTGTACAGGGGACCGGGGAGCTGTTTTTT.

CDR3 region: CASRKGGGGTDTQYF. CDR3 bases: TGTGCCAGCAGGAAGGGGGGGGGTGGCACAGATACGCAGTATTTT. V and J are TRBV25-1 and TRBJ2-3; TRBD2 might be the D (7 bases). CDR1 MGHDK and CDR2 SYGVNS come from the germline V gene. The CDR3 has 15 residues. The V end lost 6 bases, the J end lost 1 base, and 14 bases lay between the germline ends.

This clone appeared a single time. This chain joins TRBV7-6 and TRBJ2-5; 8 nucleotides line up with TRBD2. V was clipped by 4 bases and J by 5 bases; unmatched bases: 0. Germline loops: CDR1 SGHVS, CDR2 FNYEAQ. The CDR3 extends over 12 amino acids. The CDR3 here is CASSSGGETQYF. The CDR3 DNA is TGTGCCAGCAGCTCGGGGGGGGAGACCCAGTACTTC. The whole variable domain, filled in from reference TRBV7-6 and TRBJ2-5, reads GAGVSQSPRYKVTKRGQDVALRCDPISGHVSLYWYRQALGQGPEFLTYFNYEAQQDKSGLPNDRFSAERPEGSISTLTIQRTEQRDSAMYRCASSSGGETQYFGPGTRLLVL.

The rearrangement joins TRBV27 to TRBJ1-1; 9 nucleotides match TRBD1. Germline V gene lookup returns CDR1 MNHEY and CDR2 SMNVEV (reference sequence). V trimming: 4 bases; J trimming: 1 base; junction bases outside the gene matches: 7. The CDR3 contains 16 residues. CDR3 bases: TGTGCCAGCAGTTCTTTCAGGGGACAGGGGAACACTGAAGCTTTCTTT. This sequence encodes CASSSFRGQGNTEAFF.

The chain recombines TRBV6-5 with TRBJ1-5; possible D gene TRBD1, 5 bases. V lost 0 bases to trimming and J lost 7 bases, with 10 bases between them. Germline CDR1 reads MNHEY; CDR2 reads SVGAGI. This CDR3 is 14 amino acids long. CDR3 DNA: TGTGCCAGCAGTTACTCGAGGGGCTGGCAGCCCCAGCATTTT. Protein sequence: CASSYSRGWQPQHF.

The table lists this clone with a few counts. The chain recombines TRBV6-6 with TRBJ1-1, with D perhaps TRBD1 (6 bases). The CDR3 is made up of 14 amino acids. CDR1 is MNHNY, CDR2 SVGAGI, per germline (reference sequence). Trimming removed 5 bases at V and 2 bases at J, with 12 bases between. The CDR3 bases are TGTGCCAGCAGTGGTTGGGGGCGAAACACTGAAGCTTTCTTT. The encoded protein is CASSGWGRNTEAFF.

V gene TRBV6-5 combines with J gene TRBJ1-2, with 7 bases fitting TRBD1. The ends lost 4 bases at V and 5 bases at J; junction bases unmatched: 4. The CDR3 spans 13 residues. In germline, CDR1 is MNHEY, CDR2 SVGAGI. CDR3 coding DNA: TGTGCCAGCAGTTTTGGGACAGTGTATGGCTACACCTTC. Translation gives CASSFGTVYGYTF.

The chain recombines TRBV7-2 with TRBJ2-1; TRBD1 or TRBD2 may be the D gene (5 bases each). From germline, CDR1 is SGHTA and CDR2 FQGNSA. Trimming left V 8 bases short and J 9 bases short, with 20 bases between. The CDR3 length is 14 residues. CDR3 protein: CASALDPRGLEQFF. CDR3 DNA: TGTGCCAGCGCACTAGACCCAAGGGGCCTTGAGCAGTTCTTC.

The genes are TRBV11-2 and TRBJ2-1; D not resolved. Germline-derived CDR1 and CDR2 are SGHAT and FQNNGV. The CDR3 has 11 residues. V shed 3 bases and J shed 7 bases, with 4 bases lying between them. CDR3 protein: CASSLENEQFF. In DNA form, the CDR3 reads TGTGCCAGCAGCTTGGAGAATGAGCAGTTCTTC. The variable domain in full, completed from reference TRBV11-2 and TRBJ2-1, reads EAGVAQSPRYKIIEKRQSVAFWCNPISGHATLYWYQQILGQGPKLLIQFQNNGVVDDSQLPKDRFSAERLKGVDSTLKIQPAKLEDSAVYLCASSLENEQFFGPGTRLTVL.

The chain links TRBV28 to TRBJ2-7; D possibly matches TRBD1 or TRBD2 (5 bases each). This CDR3 comprises 12 residues. Trimming cost V 8 bases and J 4 bases, with 12 bases left between them. Germline CDR1 reads MDHEN; CDR2 reads SYDVKM. CDR3 bases: TGTGCCAGCGGCCGGGACCGTTACGAGCAGTACTTC. Protein product: CASGRDRYEQYF.

The chain links TRBV5-1 to TRBJ1-2; 7 nucleotides agree with TRBD1. Per the germline V gene, CDR1 is SGHRS and CDR2 is YFSETQ. There are 15 residues in the CDR3. The ends lost 4 bases at V and 6 bases at J; junction bases unmatched: 12. In DNA, the CDR3 is TGCGCCAGCAGCATAACAGGGGCCCCCCAGAATGGCTACACCTTC. It yields the protein CASSITGAPQNGYTF.